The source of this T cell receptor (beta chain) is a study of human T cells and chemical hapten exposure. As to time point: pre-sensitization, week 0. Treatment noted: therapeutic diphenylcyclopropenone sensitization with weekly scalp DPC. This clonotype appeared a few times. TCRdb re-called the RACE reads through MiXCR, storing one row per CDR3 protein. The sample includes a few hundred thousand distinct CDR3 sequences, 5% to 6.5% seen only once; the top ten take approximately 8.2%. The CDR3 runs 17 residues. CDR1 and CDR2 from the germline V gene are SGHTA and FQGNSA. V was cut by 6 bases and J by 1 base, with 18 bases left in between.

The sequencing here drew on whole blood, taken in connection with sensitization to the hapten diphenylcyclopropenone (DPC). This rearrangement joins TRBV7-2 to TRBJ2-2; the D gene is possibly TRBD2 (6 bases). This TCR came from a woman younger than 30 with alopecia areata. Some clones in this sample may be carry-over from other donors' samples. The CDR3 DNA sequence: TGTGCCAGCAGGATTAGGAGGGGTTTTGGGAACACCGGGGAGCTGTTTTTT. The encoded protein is CASRIRRGFGNTGELFF. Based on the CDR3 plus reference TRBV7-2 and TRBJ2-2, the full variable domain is GAGVSQSPSNKVTEKGKDVELRCDPISGHTALYWYRQSLGQGLEFLIYFQGNSAPDKSGLPSDRFSAERTGGSVSTLTIQRTQQEDSAVYLCASRIRRGFGNTGELFFGEGSRLTVL.